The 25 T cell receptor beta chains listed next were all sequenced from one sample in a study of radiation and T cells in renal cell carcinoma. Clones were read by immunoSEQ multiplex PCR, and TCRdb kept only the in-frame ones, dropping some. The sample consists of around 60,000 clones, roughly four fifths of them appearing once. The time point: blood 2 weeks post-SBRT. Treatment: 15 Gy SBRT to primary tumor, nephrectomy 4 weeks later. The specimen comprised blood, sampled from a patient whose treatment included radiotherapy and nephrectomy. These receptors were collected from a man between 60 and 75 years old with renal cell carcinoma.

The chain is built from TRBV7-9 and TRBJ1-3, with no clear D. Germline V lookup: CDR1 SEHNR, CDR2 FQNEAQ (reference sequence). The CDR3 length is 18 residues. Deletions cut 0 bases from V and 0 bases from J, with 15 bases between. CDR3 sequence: CASSLALGQAFSGNTIYF. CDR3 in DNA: TGTGCCAGCAGCTTAGCGCTAGGGCAGGCGTTCTCTGGAAACACCATATATTTT.

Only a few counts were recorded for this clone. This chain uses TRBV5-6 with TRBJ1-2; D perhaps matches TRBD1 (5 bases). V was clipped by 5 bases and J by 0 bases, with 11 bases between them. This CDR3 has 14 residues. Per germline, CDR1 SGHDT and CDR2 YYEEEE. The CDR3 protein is CASSSGGANYGYTF. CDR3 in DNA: TGTGCCAGCAGTTCTGGGGGGGCTAACTATGGCTACACCTTC.

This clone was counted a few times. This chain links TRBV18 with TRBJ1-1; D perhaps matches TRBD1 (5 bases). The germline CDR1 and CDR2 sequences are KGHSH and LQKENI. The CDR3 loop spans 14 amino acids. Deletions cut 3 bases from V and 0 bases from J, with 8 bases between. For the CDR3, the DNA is TGTGCCAGCTCACCGCAGGGACTGAACACTGAAGCTTTCTTT. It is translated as CASSPQGLNTEAFF.

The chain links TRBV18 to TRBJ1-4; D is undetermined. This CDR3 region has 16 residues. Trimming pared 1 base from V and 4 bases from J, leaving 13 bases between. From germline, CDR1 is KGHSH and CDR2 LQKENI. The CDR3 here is CASSPRAAQLNEKLFF. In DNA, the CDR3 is TGTGCCAGCTCACCACGGGCGGCTCAGCTTAATGAAAAACTGTTTTTT.

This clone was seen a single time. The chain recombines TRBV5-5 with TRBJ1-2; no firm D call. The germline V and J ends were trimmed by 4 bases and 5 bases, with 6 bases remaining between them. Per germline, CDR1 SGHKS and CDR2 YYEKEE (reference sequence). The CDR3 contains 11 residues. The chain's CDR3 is CASSREYGYTF. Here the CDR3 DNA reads TGTGCCAGCAGCCGAGAGTATGGCTACACCTTC.

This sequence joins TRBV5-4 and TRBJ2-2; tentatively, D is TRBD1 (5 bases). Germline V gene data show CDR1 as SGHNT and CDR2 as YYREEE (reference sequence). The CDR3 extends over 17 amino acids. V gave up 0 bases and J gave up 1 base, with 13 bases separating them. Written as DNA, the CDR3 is TGTGCCAGCAGCTTGGCCGGCAGGGTTGGGAACACCGGGGAGCTGTTTTTT. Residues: CASSLAGRVGNTGELFF.

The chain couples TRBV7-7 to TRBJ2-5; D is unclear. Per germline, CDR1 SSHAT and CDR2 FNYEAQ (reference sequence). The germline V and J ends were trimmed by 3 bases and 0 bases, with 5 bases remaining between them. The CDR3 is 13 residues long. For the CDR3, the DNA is TGTGCCAGCAGCTTGAGTTACCAAGAGACCCAGTACTTC. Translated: CASSLSYQETQYF.

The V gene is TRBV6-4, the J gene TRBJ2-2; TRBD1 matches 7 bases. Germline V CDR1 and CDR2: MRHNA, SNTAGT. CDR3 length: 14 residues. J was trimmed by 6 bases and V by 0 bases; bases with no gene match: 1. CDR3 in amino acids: CASSDSGGPGELFF. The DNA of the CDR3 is TGTGCCAGCAGTGACTCAGGGGGCCCCGGGGAGCTGTTTTTT.

The CDR3 here is CASSVGTLLVHTQYF. In DNA, the CDR3 is TGTGCCAGCAGCGTAGGGACTCTCCTCGTCCATACGCAGTATTTT. The V call is TRBV9, the J call TRBJ2-3, with D perhaps matching TRBD2 (5 bases). The CDR3 spans 15 residues. V lost 0 bases to trimming and J lost 7 bases, with 15 bases between them. Germline V CDR1 and CDR2: SGDLS, YYNGEE.

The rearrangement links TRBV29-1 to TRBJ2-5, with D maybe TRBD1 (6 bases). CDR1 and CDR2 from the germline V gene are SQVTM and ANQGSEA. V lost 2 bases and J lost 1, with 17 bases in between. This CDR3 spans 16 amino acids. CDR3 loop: CSVEPGLRGGQETQYF. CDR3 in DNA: TGCAGCGTTGAACCGGGCCTTAGAGGGGGCCAAGAGACCCAGTACTTC.

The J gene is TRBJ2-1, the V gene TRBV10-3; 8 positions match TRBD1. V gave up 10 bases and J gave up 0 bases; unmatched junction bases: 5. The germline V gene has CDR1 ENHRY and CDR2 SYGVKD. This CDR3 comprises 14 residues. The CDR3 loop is CATTGQASYNEQFF. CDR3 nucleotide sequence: TGTGCCACCACGGGACAGGCCTCCTACAATGAGCAGTTCTTC.

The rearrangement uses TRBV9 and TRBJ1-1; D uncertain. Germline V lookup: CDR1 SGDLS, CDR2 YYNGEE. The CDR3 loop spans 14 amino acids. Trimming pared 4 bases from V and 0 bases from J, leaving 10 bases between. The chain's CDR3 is CASSTDGLNTEAFF. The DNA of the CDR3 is TGTGCCAGCAGCACGGACGGCCTGAACACTGAAGCTTTCTTT.

Here the CDR3 DNA reads TGTGCCAGCAGGTTGCAACCGACAACTAATGAAAAACTGTTTTTT. Its protein is CASRLQPTTNEKLFF. The chain recombines TRBV7-9 with TRBJ1-4; D gene unclear. The CDR3 is made up of 15 amino acids. V was trimmed by 6 bases and J by 0 bases, leaving 11 bases between them. Germline assignment: CDR1 SEHNR and CDR2 FQNEAQ (reference sequence).

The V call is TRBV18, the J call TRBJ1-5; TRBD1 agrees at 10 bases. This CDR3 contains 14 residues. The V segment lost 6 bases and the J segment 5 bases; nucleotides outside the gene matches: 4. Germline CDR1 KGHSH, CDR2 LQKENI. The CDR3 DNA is TGTGCCAGCTCCCCCGGACAGGGGGATCAGCCCCAGCATTTT. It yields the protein CASSPGQGDQPQHF.

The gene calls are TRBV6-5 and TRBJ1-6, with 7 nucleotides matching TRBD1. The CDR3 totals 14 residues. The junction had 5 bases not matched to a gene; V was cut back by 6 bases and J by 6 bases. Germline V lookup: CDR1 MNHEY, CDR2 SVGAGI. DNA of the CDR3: TGTGCCAGCAGCCCGGACAGGATTAATTCACCCCTCCACTTT. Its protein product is CASSPDRINSPLHF.

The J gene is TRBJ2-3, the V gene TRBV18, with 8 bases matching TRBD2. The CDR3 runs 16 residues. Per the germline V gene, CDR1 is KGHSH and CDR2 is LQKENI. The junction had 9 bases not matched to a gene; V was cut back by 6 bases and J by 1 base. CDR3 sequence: CASSLLGGGRTDTQYF. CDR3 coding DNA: TGTGCCAGCTCTCTCCTCGGCGGGGGGCGCACAGATACGCAGTATTTT.

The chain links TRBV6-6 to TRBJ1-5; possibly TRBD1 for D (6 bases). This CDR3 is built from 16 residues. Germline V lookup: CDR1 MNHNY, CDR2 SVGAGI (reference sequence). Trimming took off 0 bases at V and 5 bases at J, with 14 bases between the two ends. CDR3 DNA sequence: TGTGCCAGCAGTTACTCGGAGGGGGGGGGCCATCAGCCCCAGCATTTT. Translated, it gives CASSYSEGGGHQPQHF.

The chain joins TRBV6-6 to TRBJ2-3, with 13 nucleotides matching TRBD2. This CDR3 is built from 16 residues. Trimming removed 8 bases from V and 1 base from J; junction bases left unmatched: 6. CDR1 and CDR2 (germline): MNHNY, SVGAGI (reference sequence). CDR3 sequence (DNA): TGTGCCAGCTTGGGACTAGCGGGGACCCGCACAGATACGCAGTATTTT. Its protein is CASLGLAGTRTDTQYF.

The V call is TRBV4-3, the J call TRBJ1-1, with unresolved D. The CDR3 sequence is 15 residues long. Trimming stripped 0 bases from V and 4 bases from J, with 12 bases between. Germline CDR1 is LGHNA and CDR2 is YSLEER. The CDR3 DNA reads TGCGCCAGCAGCCAAGAATCGATAGGGAGCACTGAAGCTTTCTTT. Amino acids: CASSQESIGSTEAFF.

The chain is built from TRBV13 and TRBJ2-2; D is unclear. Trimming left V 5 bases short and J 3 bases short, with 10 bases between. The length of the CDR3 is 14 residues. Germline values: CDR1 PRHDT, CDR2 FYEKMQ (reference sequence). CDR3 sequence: CASSPRMYTGELFF. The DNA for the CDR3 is TGTGCCAGCAGCCCCCGGATGTACACCGGGGAGCTGTTTTTT.

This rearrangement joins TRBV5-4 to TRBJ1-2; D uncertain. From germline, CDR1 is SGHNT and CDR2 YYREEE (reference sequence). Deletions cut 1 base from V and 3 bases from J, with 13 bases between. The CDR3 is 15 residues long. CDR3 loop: CASSLSGGVDYGYTF. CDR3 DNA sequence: TGTGCCAGCAGCTTGTCTGGCGGGGTAGACTATGGCTACACCTTC.

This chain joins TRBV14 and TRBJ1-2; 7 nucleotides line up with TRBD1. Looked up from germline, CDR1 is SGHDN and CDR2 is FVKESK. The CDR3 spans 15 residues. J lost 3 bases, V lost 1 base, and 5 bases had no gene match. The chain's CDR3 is CASSQARDRYYGYTF. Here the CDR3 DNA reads TGTGCCAGCAGCCAAGCCCGGGACAGATACTATGGCTACACCTTC.

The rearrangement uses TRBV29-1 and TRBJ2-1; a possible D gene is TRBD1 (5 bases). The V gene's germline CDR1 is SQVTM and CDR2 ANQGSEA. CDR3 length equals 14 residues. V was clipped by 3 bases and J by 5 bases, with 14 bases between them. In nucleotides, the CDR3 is TGCAGCGTTGACCAGACAGTTATGAACAATGAGCAGTTCTTC. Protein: CSVDQTVMNNEQFF.

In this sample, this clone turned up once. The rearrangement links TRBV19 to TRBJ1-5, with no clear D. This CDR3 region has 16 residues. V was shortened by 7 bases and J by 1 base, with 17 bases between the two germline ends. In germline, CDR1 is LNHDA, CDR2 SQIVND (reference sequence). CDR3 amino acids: CASILGSGVSNQPQHF. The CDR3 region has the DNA TGTGCCAGTATTCTGGGATCCGGGGTGAGCAATCAGCCCCAGCATTTT.

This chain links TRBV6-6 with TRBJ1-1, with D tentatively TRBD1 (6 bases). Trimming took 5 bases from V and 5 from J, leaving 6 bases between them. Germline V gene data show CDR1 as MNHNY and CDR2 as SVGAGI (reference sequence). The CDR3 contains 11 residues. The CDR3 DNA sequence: TGTGCCAGCAGTCAGGGGACTGAAGCTTTCTTT. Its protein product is CASSQGTEAFF.